This T cell receptor (beta chain) is drawn from a study of T cell responses to AZD1222 COVID-19 vaccine. Whole-study context: The study pooled second doses at about 4 or about 12 weeks.

Overall study results and limits: Increased Spike-specific TCR breadth and depth were observed after two AZD1222 doses. Donors in the cohort were predominantly white British and more often female, and clonal diversity was possibly underestimated. Nearly half of the spike-specific TCRs reportedly recognize variant regions that carry no mutations.

The assay was immunoSEQ multiplex PCR, and TCRdb's table has in-frame clones only and misses some. This repertoire shows 100,000 to 150,000 clones, 80% to 90% found once; its top ten account for approximately 5.4%. With regard to this clone: Its antigen is still unknown.

Looked up from germline, CDR1 is SGHTA and CDR2 is FQGNSA. V dropped 3 bases and J dropped 1 base, with 10 bases sitting between them. The CDR3 consists of 15 residues. Sequences were derived from peripheral blood, sampled on day 0 of AZD1222 vaccination. This sequence joins TRBV7-2 and TRBJ1-5; unclear D gene. This clonotype originated in an adult in good health. The CDR3 DNA sequence: TGTGCCAGCAGCTTCGGCGCAGACAGCAATCAGCCCCAGCATTTT. Translated: CASSFGADSNQPQHF.